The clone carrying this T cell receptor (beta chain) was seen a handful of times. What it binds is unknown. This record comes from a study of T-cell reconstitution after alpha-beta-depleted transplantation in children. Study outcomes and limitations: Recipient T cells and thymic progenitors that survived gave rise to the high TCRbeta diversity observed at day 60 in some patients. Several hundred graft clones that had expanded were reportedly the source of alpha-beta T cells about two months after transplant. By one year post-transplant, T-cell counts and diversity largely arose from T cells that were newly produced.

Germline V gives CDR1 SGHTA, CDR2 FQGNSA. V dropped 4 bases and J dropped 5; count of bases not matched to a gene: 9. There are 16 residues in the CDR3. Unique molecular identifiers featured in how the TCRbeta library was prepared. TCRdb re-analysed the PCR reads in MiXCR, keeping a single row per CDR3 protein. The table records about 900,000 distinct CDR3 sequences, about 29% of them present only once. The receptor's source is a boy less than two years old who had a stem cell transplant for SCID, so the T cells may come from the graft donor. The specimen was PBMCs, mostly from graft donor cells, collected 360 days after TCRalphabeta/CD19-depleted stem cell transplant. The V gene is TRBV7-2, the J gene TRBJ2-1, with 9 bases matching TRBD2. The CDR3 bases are TGTGCCAGCAGCTCAGCCGGGACTAGCCCGGACAATGAGCAGTTCTTC. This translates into CASSSAGTSPDNEQFF.